This T cell receptor (beta chain) was sequenced in a study of CD8+CD57+ T cells in acquired aplastic anemia. Looking at the study overall: Across the sorted CD4+ and CD8+ cells, DNA amounts averaged approximately 3.1 ug.

The template used for profiling TCR beta VDJ and CDR3 was genomic DNA. Each CDR3 protein is one row after TCRdb ran MiXCR on the reads. The sample contains hundreds of thousands of distinct CDR3 sequences, around 30% of which appear only once. Study-wide findings and caveats: Approximately 28 CD8+ CDR3 sequences were shared between patients and controls.

The sequenced patients had an expansion of CD8+CD57+ cells seen by flow cytometry. With no exception, the patients had severe acquired aplastic anemia. When blood sampling took place, the patients had received no therapy. Unmatched junction bases numbered 11, after V lost 7 bases and J lost 5 bases. Per the germline V gene, CDR1 is SGHRS and CDR2 is YFSETQ. CDR3 size: 15 residues. There are many counts of this clonotype. As yet, its antigen is unknown. Sequencing used sorted CD4+, CD8+, or CD8+CD57+ T cells (not recorded which) from PBMCs. This TCR derives from a human donor with aplastic anemia. The chain joins TRBV5-1 to TRBJ2-7; 11 bases match TRBD2. The CDR3 sequence is CASRQLAGGFHEQYF. The CDR3, as DNA: TGCGCCAGCCGCCAGCTAGCGGGAGGTTTCCACGAGCAGTACTTC.